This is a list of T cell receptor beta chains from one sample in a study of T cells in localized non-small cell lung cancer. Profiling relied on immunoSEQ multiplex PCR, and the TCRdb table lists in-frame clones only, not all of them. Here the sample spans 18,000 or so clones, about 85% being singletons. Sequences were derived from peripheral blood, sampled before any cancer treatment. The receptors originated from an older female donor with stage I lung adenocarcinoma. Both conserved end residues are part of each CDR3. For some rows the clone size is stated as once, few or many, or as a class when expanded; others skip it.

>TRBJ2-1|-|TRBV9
CASSPLGDRRGNEQFF
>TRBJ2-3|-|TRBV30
CAFSPGGVGTDTQYF
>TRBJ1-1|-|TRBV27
CASSLSGPRKAFF
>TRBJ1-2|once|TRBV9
CASSVPAGGYTF
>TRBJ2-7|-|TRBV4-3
CASSPRSYGTYEQYF
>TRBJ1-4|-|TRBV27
CASSLSINSQGATNEKLFF
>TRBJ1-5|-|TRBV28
CASSGDPGQGYNQPQHF
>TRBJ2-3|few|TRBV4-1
CASSLFFGGSTDTQYF
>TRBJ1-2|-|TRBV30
CAWKRRIRFGYTF
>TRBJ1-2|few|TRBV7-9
CASSPSGQGAEGYTF
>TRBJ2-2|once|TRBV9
CASTHHRDRGQTGELFF
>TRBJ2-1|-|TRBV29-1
CSVVHNYNEQFF
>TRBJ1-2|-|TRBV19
CASSSLQGRDGYTF
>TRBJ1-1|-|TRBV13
CASSLRQVMNTEAFF
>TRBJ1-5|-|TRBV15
CVTSRAGVSRGQPQHF
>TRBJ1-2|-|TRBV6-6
CASSYGEGNYGYTF
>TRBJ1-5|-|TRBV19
CASTGQGAAYSNQPQHF
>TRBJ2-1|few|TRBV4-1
CASSQPVLAGGKSSYNEQFF
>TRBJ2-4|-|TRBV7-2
CASSARQGKNIQYF
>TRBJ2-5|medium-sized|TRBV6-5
CASRDGQETQYF
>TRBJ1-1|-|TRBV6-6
CASSFRQGRTEAFF
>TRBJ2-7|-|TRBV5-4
CASSFSLGFDEQYF
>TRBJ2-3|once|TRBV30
CASNSRFPTDTQYF
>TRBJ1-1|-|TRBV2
CASRDGGSGYTEAFF
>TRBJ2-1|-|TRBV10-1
CASIYPGTVSYNEQFF
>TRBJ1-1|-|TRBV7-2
CASSLALREDTEAFF
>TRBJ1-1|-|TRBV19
CASSAGNTEAFF
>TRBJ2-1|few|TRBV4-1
CASSQGPGRNEQFF
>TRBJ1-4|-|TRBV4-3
CASSQGQGAPEKLFF
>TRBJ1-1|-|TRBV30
CAWSSRGGEAFF